The 21 T cell receptor beta chains presented below share a single source sample, sequenced in a study of circulating CD8 cells and anti-PD-1 response in melanoma. Live CD3+CD8+TCRalphabeta+ cells were sorted into four subsets by PD-1 and/or TIGIT. Using roughly 14 ng of total RNA, TCR libraries were made with the QIAseq Immune Repertoire TCR panel. One entry per CDR3 protein results from TCRdb running MiXCR on the reads. The sample includes about 460 distinct CDR3 sequences, approximately 5% of them seen just once. The sequences come from CD8+ T cells from PBMCs, collected at baseline or after one month of anti-PD-1 therapy (not recorded which). The receptors derive from a human donor with melanoma.

Sample share makes this clonotype large. J is TRBJ2-1 and V is TRBV24-1, with 8 bases fitting TRBD1. There are 16 residues in the CDR3. The V gene's germline CDR1 is KGHDR and CDR2 SFDVKD. Trimming at V came to 2 bases and at J to 6 bases, leaving 8 bases not matched to a gene. The CDR3 is CATSDSGTGEINEQFF. In DNA, the CDR3 is TGTGCCACCAGTGATTCCGGGACAGGAGAAATCAATGAGCAGTTCTTC.

By share, this clonotype counts as large. V gene TRBV4-3 combines with J gene TRBJ2-1; 9 bases are shared with TRBD1. Germline V CDR1 and CDR2: LGHNA, YSLEER. This CDR3 region has 17 residues. J lost 2 bases, V lost 3 bases, and 8 bases had no gene match. The CDR3, as DNA: TGCGCCAGCAGCCACCTTGACAGGGGGAGCCCCTACAATGAGCAGTTCTTC. This sequence encodes CASSHLDRGSPYNEQFF.

This clonotype was counted only a few times. J is TRBJ2-7 and V is TRBV12-3 or TRBV12-4, with TRBD1 matching 10 bases. CDR3 size: 14 residues. Trimming cost V 4 bases and J 4 bases; bases outside gene matches: 4. Here the CDR3 DNA reads TGTGCCAGCAGTTGGGGACAGGGGTTTTACGAGCAGTACTTC. Translating it yields CASSWGQGFYEQYF.

Relative to its sample, this clonotype is large (0.1 to 1%). The V gene is TRBV25-1, the J gene TRBJ1-1; D gene ambiguous. Germline CDR1 and CDR2: MGHDK and SYGVNS. V shed 6 bases and J shed 13 bases, with 18 bases lying between them. The CDR3 has 12 amino acids. The CDR3 nucleotides read TGTGCCAGCAGCGCGGGAGGACCACCCGATTTCTTT. Translation gives CASSAGGPPDFF.

This clonotype was seen a few times. The chain employs TRBV20-1 and TRBJ2-4, with TRBD2 identical over 10 bases. Germline V gene sequence: CDR1 DFQATT, CDR2 SNEGSKA (reference sequence). V shed 1 base and J 6 bases; nucleotides not matched to a gene: 3. This CDR3 is 14 amino acids long. In nucleotides, the CDR3 is TGCAGTGCTAGAGCGTTAGCGGGGGGAAACATTCAGTACTTC. Its protein is CSARALAGGNIQYF.

This clonotype is large (0.1 to 1%) by share. V is TRBV6-2 or TRBV6-3 and J is TRBJ2-7; D is unresolved. Trimming left V 0 bases short and J 2 bases short, with 23 bases between. The CDR3 is 19 amino acids. Germline CDR1 is MNHEY and CDR2 is SVGEGT. CDR3 sequence reads: CASSYSLRTQENRAYEQYF. In DNA form, the CDR3 reads TGTGCCAGCAGTTACTCTTTACGGACCCAGGAGAATAGAGCCTACGAGCAGTACTTC.

Judged by abundance, this clonotype is large. CDR3 in DNA: TGTGCCAGCAGCACAGGGTCCTACGAGCAGTACTTC. Encoded protein: CASSTGSYEQYF. The chain is built from TRBV12-3 or TRBV12-4 and TRBJ2-7; a weak D match, TRBD1 (6 bases). The CDR3 is 12 residues long. The V end lost 6 bases, the J end lost 1 base, and 7 bases lay between the germline ends.

By frequency in the sample, this clonotype is large. The chain recombines TRBV6-6 with TRBJ2-7; 14 bases align to TRBD2. V was clipped by 5 bases and J by 4 bases; unmatched bases: 13. Germline V gene lookup returns CDR1 MNHNY and CDR2 SVGAGI (reference sequence). CDR3 length: 18 residues. The CDR3 DNA reads TGTGCCAGCAGTGCCGGGACTAGCGGGGGCTTCAGGGTATACGAGCAGTACTTC. Translation gives CASSAGTSGGFRVYEQYF.

By sample fraction, this clonotype is large. The rearrangement joins TRBV24-1 to TRBJ2-7, with a tentative D call TRBD2 (5 bases). This CDR3 has 13 residues. Germline CDR1 KGHDR, CDR2 SFDVKD. Deletions cut 3 bases from V and 3 bases from J, with 8 bases between. The CDR3 region has the DNA TGTGCCACCAGTGATGAGGGTAACTACGAGCAGTACTTC. Translated: CATSDEGNYEQYF.

This clonotype qualifies as large. CDR3 DNA sequence: TGTGCCTGGAGTGTACCCGCTAGCGGGGGTTACGAGCAGTACTTC. Translating it yields CAWSVPASGGYEQYF. The gene calls are TRBV30 and TRBJ2-7, with 10 bases aligning to TRBD2. CDR1 GTSNPN and CDR2 SVGIG come from the germline V gene (reference sequence). J lost 4 bases, V lost 0 bases, and 6 bases had no gene match. CDR3 length: 15 residues. The whole variable domain, remainder taken from reference TRBV30 and TRBJ2-7, is SQTIHQWPATLVQPVGSPLSLECTVEGTSNPNLYWYRQAAGRGLQLLFYSVGIGQISSEVPQNLSASRPQDRQFILSSKKLLLSDSGFYLCAWSVPASGGYEQYFGPGTRLTVT.

Sample share makes this clonotype large (0.1 to 1%). The chain employs TRBV7-2 and TRBJ1-1; no clear D. The CDR3 loop spans 12 amino acids. CDR1 is SGHTA, CDR2 FQGNSA, per germline. V lost 2 bases, J lost 8 bases, and 9 bases lay in between. CDR3 coding DNA: TGTGCCAGCAGCTTACTCATGAGAGAAGCTTTCTTT. Protein sequence: CASSLLMREAFF.

In its sample, this clonotype is large. J is TRBJ2-1 and V is TRBV5-4, with no clear D. Germline-derived CDR1 and CDR2 are SGHNT and YYREEE (reference sequence). The V and J ends lost 4 bases and 8 bases respectively, with 13 bases between them. This CDR3 comprises 13 residues. The DNA for the CDR3 is TGTGCCAGCAGCCCCGCCTATGGGGATGAGCAGTTCTTC. Translating gives CASSPAYGDEQFF. Full variable domain (rest looked up from reference TRBV5-4 and TRBJ2-1): ETGVTQSPTHLIKTRGQQVTLRCSSQSGHNTVSWYQQALGQGPQFIFQYYREEENGRGNFPPRFSGLQFPNYSSELNVNALELDDSALYLCASSPAYGDEQFFGPGTRLTVL.

Note on this clonotype: This may come from a read error, since a much larger clone is one base off. J is TRBJ2-3 and V is TRBV27, with TRBD1 as a possible D gene (5 bases). Germline CDR1 reads MNHEY; CDR2 reads SMNVEV (reference sequence). This CDR3 contains 15 residues. This CDR3 is CASSFELESTGTQYF. In DNA form, the CDR3 reads TGTGCCAGCAGTTTTGAGTTAGAAAGCACAGGTACGCAGTATTTT.

By its share, this clonotype is large. V gene TRBV21-1 combines with J gene TRBJ1-1; the table assigns TRBD1, which was not confirmed against the DNA. TRBV21-1 is recorded as a pseudogene. The CDR3 loop spans 16 amino acids. The CDR3 sequence is CASSGRDRGLNTEAFF. The CDR3 DNA reads TGTGCCAGCAGCGGCCGGGACAGGGGGCTGAACACTGAAGCTTTCTTT.

By share of the sample, this clonotype is large. V usage is TRBV19 and J usage is TRBJ1-5; D is undetermined. The germline V gene encodes CDR1 LNHDA and CDR2 SQIVND (reference sequence). V shed 3 bases and J shed 5 bases, with 5 bases lying between them. This CDR3 spans 12 amino acids. CDR3 sequence: CASSMQDQPQHF. For the CDR3, the DNA is TGTGCCAGTAGTATGCAGGATCAGCCCCAGCATTTT.

This clonotype is categorized as large. The chain couples TRBV27 to TRBJ2-1; no clear D gene. This CDR3 is 13 amino acids long. Germline CDR1 reads MNHEY; CDR2 reads SMNVEV (reference sequence). V was clipped by 8 bases and J by 5 bases, with 13 bases between them. In DNA, the CDR3 is TGTGCCAGCGGTCGAGGAACCGACAATGAGCAGTTCTTC. Translated, it gives CASGRGTDNEQFF.

This clonotype was found a few times. The J gene is TRBJ2-5, the V gene TRBV5-6, with TRBD1 as a possible D gene (5 bases). CDR3 length equals 15 residues. Trimming removed 0 bases at V and 3 bases at J, with 12 bases between. Germline assignment: CDR1 SGHDT and CDR2 YYEEEE. The CDR3 coding sequence is TGTGCCAGCAGCTTGGCGCGGCAGGGTAAAGAGACCCAGTACTTC. Amino acids: CASSLARQGKETQYF.

This clonotype ranks as large (0.1 to 1%). The CDR3 region is CASRPVAGAVGYEQYF. The CDR3 nucleotides are TGTGCCAGCAGACCGGTGGCCGGAGCGGTTGGGTACGAGCAGTACTTC. The gene calls are TRBV2 and TRBJ2-7; tentative D call: TRBD2 (5 bases). V shed 6 bases and J shed 4 bases, with 22 bases lying between them. Germline loops: CDR1 SNHLY, CDR2 FYNNEI. The CDR3 loop spans 16 amino acids.

This clonotype is large in the sample. CDR3 amino acids: CASSPSGGLGYEQYF. The CDR3 DNA reads as TGTGCCAGCAGCCCCAGCGGGGGGCTAGGCTACGAGCAGTACTTC. The chain recombines TRBV3-1 with TRBJ2-7; the match to TRBD2 covers 9 bases. With 4 bases clipped from V and 3 bases from J, the junction kept 7 bases outside the gene matches. Germline V gene lookup returns CDR1 LGHDT and CDR2 YNNKEL (reference sequence). The CDR3 loop spans 15 amino acids.

A remark on this clonotype: This clone may be a read error of a much larger clone one base away. The final CDR3 position lacks the conserved phenylalanine or tryptophan, pointing to a likely read error. The genes are TRBV2 and TRBJ1-2; perhaps TRBD1 as D (5 bases). Germline CDR1 is SNHLY and CDR2 is FYNNEI. This CDR3 has 14 residues. V was shortened by 5 bases and J by 6 bases, with 16 bases between the two germline ends. The CDR3 sequence: CASSRDGRTDGYTS. The DNA for the CDR3 is TGTGCCAGCAGTCGGGACGGCAGGACGGATGGCTACACCTCC.

In this sample, this clonotype is large. The chain links TRBV4-1 to TRBJ2-3; D is possibly TRBD1 (6 bases). This CDR3 spans 14 amino acids. V dropped 4 bases and J dropped 1 base, with 9 bases sitting between them. Looked up from germline, CDR1 is MGHRA and CDR2 is YSYEKL. CDR3 residues: CASSRTVGTDTQYF. The CDR3 DNA is TGCGCCAGCAGCCGGACAGTAGGCACAGATACGCAGTATTTT.